One and the same sample provided the 19 T cell receptor beta chains below, sequenced in a study of OX40 agonist ivuxolimab in advanced cancers. Profiling relied on immunoSEQ multiplex PCR, and the TCRdb table lists in-frame clones only, not all of them. The sample lists 20,000 to 25,000 clones; less than 90% were seen once. The source material was CD4+ or CD8+ T cells sorted from blood, sampled in a trial of the OX40 agonist ivuxolimab. The receptors derive from an adult with an advanced solid tumor such as melanoma, head and neck, liver or kidney cancer.

The V gene is TRBV7-9, the J gene TRBJ1-1; unclear D gene. Germline lookup yields CDR1 SEHNR and CDR2 FQNEAQ (reference sequence). The CDR3 sequence is 15 residues long. The V and J ends lost 1 base and 0 bases respectively, with 9 bases between them. CDR3 sequence reads: CASSLGPLLNTEAFF. In DNA form, the CDR3 reads TGTGCCAGCAGCTTAGGTCCGTTGTTGAACACTGAAGCTTTCTTT.

The chain recombines TRBV2 with TRBJ2-7; 9 bases line up with TRBD1. Germline V gene data show CDR1 as SNHLY and CDR2 as FYNNEI. V shed 6 bases, J shed 7 bases, and the junction held 13 bases outside the gene matches. The CDR3 sequence is 15 residues long. CDR3 sequence (DNA): TGTGCCAGCAGCCCAGGGACAGGGAAGTGGGTTGAGCAGTACTTC. Translation gives CASSPGTGKWVEQYF.

This clone was seen a few times. The genes are TRBV9 and TRBJ1-2, with D possibly TRBD1 on 5 matching bases. CDR3 length: 17 amino acids. Germline V gene lookup returns CDR1 SGDLS and CDR2 YYNGEE. Between the trimmed V and J ends, which lost 4 bases and 5 bases, there was a span of 24 bases. The CDR3: CASSQNRDPRRAYGYTF. The CDR3 nucleotides are TGTGCCAGCAGCCAAAACCGGGACCCTCGGAGGGCTTATGGCTACACCTTC.

A remark on this clone: The same CDR3 can be traced to other DNA sequences in this sample. J is TRBJ2-7 and V is TRBV5-4, with 12 bases matching TRBD1. In germline, CDR1 is SGHNT, CDR2 YYREEE (reference sequence). The CDR3 contains 14 residues. The trim removed 4 bases at V and 4 bases at J, leaving 3 bases unmatched. CDR3 region: CASSPGQGAYEQYF. CDR3 coding DNA: TGTGCCAGCAGCCCGGGACAGGGGGCATACGAGCAGTACTTC.

This chain connects TRBV27 to TRBJ2-7; maybe TRBD2 (5 bases). Trimming removed 6 bases from V and 0 bases from J, with 12 bases in between. This CDR3 spans 14 amino acids. Germline V lookup: CDR1 MNHEY, CDR2 SMNVEV (reference sequence). For the CDR3, the DNA is TGTGCCAGCAGCCTAATAGCGCGCTCCTACGAGCAGTACTTC. This translates into CASSLIARSYEQYF.

This chain connects TRBV11-3 to TRBJ2-7; TRBD1 is a possible D gene (7 bases). The germline CDR1 and CDR2 sequences are SGHNT and YENEEA. The CDR3 runs 14 residues. V shed 5 bases and J shed 6 bases, with 17 bases lying between them. The CDR3: CASSTGEDWREQYF. For the CDR3, the DNA is TGTGCCAGCAGCACAGGGGAGGACTGGCGCGAGCAGTACTTC.

J is TRBJ1-4 and V is TRBV27, with D possibly being TRBD1 (5 bases). The germline V gene encodes CDR1 MNHEY and CDR2 SMNVEV (reference sequence). The CDR3 extends over 17 amino acids. The germline V and J ends were trimmed by 1 base and 0 bases, with 12 bases remaining between them. CDR3 loop: CASSLWGSEATNEKLFF. In DNA, the CDR3 is TGTGCCAGCAGTTTATGGGGCAGTGAAGCAACTAATGAAAAACTGTTTTTT.

The CDR3 region has the DNA TGTGCCAGCAGCGTAGGCGGGCAGTCGAACACCGGGGAGCTGTTTTTT. The encoded protein is CASSVGGQSNTGELFF. This chain joins TRBV9 and TRBJ2-2, with D possibly matching TRBD2 (5 bases). This CDR3 contains 16 residues. The germline V gene encodes CDR1 SGDLS and CDR2 YYNGEE. V gave up 0 bases and J gave up 0 bases, with 9 bases separating them.

This clone has more than one count but fewer than ten. This sequence joins TRBV9 and TRBJ2-3; 8 positions match TRBD1. V trimming: 4 bases; J trimming: 2 bases; junction bases outside the gene matches: 12. Germline V gives CDR1 SGDLS, CDR2 YYNGEE. CDR3 length: 17 amino acids. The CDR3 DNA is TGTGCCAGCAGCCTGACCACCGGGACAGGCTTCACAGATACGCAGTATTTT. It is translated as CASSLTTGTGFTDTQYF.

The genes are TRBV2 and TRBJ1-3; possibly TRBD1 for D (6 bases). Germline-derived CDR1 and CDR2 are SNHLY and FYNNEI. V was trimmed by 2 bases and J by 2 bases, leaving 16 bases between them. The CDR3 loop spans 17 amino acids. The CDR3 is CASSERAGEWTGNTIYF. As DNA, the CDR3 is TGTGCCAGCAGTGAAAGGGCAGGGGAATGGACTGGAAACACCATATATTTT. Variable domain in full (rest from reference TRBV2 and TRBJ1-3): EPEVTQTPSHQVTQMGQEVILRCVPISNHLYFYWYRQILGQKVEFLVSFYNNEISEKSEIFDDQFSVERPDGSNFTLKIRSTKLEDSAMYFCASSERAGEWTGNTIYFGEGSWLTVV.

This clone appeared once. An end of the junction differs from the germline gene, which may be a read error. The chain employs TRBV7-9 and TRBJ2-5, with 8 bases lining up with TRBD1. Per the germline V gene, CDR1 is SEHNR and CDR2 is FQNEAQ (reference sequence). The CDR3 is made up of 14 amino acids. The CDR3 bases are TGCGCCAGCAGCCTCGGACAGGGACAAGAGACCCAGTACTTC. Amino acids: CASSLGQGQETQYF.

V is TRBV7-2 and J is TRBJ2-7; D may match TRBD1 or TRBD2 (5 bases each). In germline, CDR1 is SGHTA, CDR2 FQGNSA. Trimming pared 5 bases from V and 5 bases from J, leaving 22 bases between. The CDR3 has 16 amino acids. CDR3 sequence reads: CASSPYLGESRNEQYF. Here the CDR3 DNA reads TGTGCCAGCAGCCCCTACCTAGGGGAGTCTCGTAACGAGCAGTACTTC.

V and J are TRBV4-1 and TRBJ1-2, with 8 bases that match TRBD1. The CDR3 is made up of 15 amino acids. Germline V lookup: CDR1 MGHRA, CDR2 YSYEKL. V lost 1 base and J lost 4; bases outside the gene matches: 5. The CDR3: CASSQVSDRGYGYTF. CDR3 coding DNA: TGCGCCAGCAGCCAAGTCTCCGACAGGGGCTATGGCTACACCTTC.

This sequence joins TRBV28 and TRBJ2-7; D is possibly TRBD1 or TRBD2 (5 bases each). Germline V gene data show CDR1 as MDHEN and CDR2 as SYDVKM. The CDR3 loop spans 14 amino acids. V was cut by 4 bases and J by 4 bases, with 14 bases left in between. The CDR3 bases are TGTGCCAGCAGTTCGTCCGGGGCGGAGTACGAGCAGTACTTC. It is translated as CASSSSGAEYEQYF.

The V call is TRBV28, the J call TRBJ2-1; a possible D gene is TRBD1 (5 bases). The CDR3 runs to 11 residues. Germline CDR1 and CDR2: MDHEN and SYDVKM. The germline V and J ends were trimmed by 7 bases and 7 bases, with 8 bases remaining between them. Here the CDR3 DNA reads TGTGCCAGCACCTCAGGGAATGAGCAGTTCTTC. Protein product: CASTSGNEQFF. Using reference TRBV28 and TRBJ2-1 for the parts outside the CDR3, the full variable domain is DVKVTQSSRYLVKRTGEKVFLECVQDMDHENMFWYRQDPGLGLRLIYFSYDVKMKEKGDIPEGYSVSREKKERFSLILESASTNQTSMYLCASTSGNEQFFGPGTRLTVL.

This chain uses TRBV27 with TRBJ1-5; the match to TRBD1 covers 7 bases. In germline, CDR1 is MNHEY, CDR2 SMNVEV (reference sequence). The CDR3 loop spans 17 amino acids. The trim removed 0 bases at V and 9 bases at J, leaving 14 bases unmatched. In DNA form, the CDR3 reads TGTGCCAGCAGTTTATCGGGGTCGGGACAGCCCGATCGGCCCCAGCATTTT. This gives the protein CASSLSGSGQPDRPQHF.

The V gene is TRBV19, the J gene TRBJ1-2, with D possibly being TRBD1 (5 bases). This CDR3 has 15 residues. Germline V gene sequence: CDR1 LNHDA, CDR2 SQIVND (reference sequence). V dropped 3 bases and J dropped 4 bases, with 15 bases sitting between them. DNA for the CDR3: TGTGCCAGTAGTATCCGGGAGGGGACCCGCTATGGCTACACCTTC. Protein sequence: CASSIREGTRYGYTF.

This sequence joins TRBV27 and TRBJ1-2; a weak D match, TRBD1 (6 bases). The CDR3 loop spans 15 amino acids. The germline V gene encodes CDR1 MNHEY and CDR2 SMNVEV (reference sequence). The ends were cut back, 0 bases at V and 3 bases at J, with 11 bases in the middle. In DNA form, the CDR3 reads TGTGCCAGCAGTTTATCCTCAGGGGTTTACTATGGCTACACCTTC. Its protein is CASSLSSGVYYGYTF.

The chain links TRBV7-8 to TRBJ2-1; D is unresolved. V was clipped by 5 bases and J by 0 bases, with 11 bases between them. Germline V gene data show CDR1 as SGHVS and CDR2 as FQNEAQ. The CDR3 loop spans 15 amino acids. CDR3 bases: TGTGCCAGCAGCGTCGGTAGCAGCTCCTACAATGAGCAGTTCTTC. Translation: CASSVGSSSYNEQFF. Supplemented by reference TRBV7-8 and TRBJ2-1, the full variable domain reads GAGVSQSPRYKVAKRGQDVALRCDPISGHVSLFWYQQALGQGPEFLTYFQNEAQLDKSGLPSDRFFAERPEGSVSTLKIQRTQQEDSAVYLCASSVGSSSYNEQFFGPGTRLTVL.